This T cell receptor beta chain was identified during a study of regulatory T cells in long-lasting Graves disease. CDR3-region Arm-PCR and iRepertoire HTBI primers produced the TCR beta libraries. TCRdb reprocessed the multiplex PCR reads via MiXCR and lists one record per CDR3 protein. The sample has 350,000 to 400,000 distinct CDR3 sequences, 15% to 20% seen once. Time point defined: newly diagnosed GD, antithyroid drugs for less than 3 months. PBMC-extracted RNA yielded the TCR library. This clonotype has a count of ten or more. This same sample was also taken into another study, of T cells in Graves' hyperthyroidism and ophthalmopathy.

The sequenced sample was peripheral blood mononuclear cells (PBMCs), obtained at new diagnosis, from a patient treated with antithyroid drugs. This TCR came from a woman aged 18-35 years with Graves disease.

CDR3 DNA: TGTGCCTGGAAGGGACAGGGAGGCACTGAAGCTTTCTTT. This translates into CAWKGQGGTEAFF. The J gene is TRBJ1-1, the V gene TRBV30; 9 nucleotides line up with TRBD1. The CDR3 length is 13 residues. Trimming removed 4 bases from V and 4 bases from J; junction bases left unmatched: 4. The germline gives CDR1 GTSNPN, CDR2 SVGIG (reference sequence).